What follows is one T cell receptor (beta chain) and its context. This entry comes from a study of shared clonotypes between healthy human individuals. The germline V and J ends were trimmed by 0 bases and 0 bases, with 12 bases remaining between them. Germline V CDR1 and CDR2: ENHRY, SYGVKD. The CDR3 runs 16 residues. Assay: immunoSEQ multiplex PCR; the TCRdb copy retains only in-frame clones and omits some. The sample lists hundreds of thousands of clones; almost 97% were seen once. The sequenced sample consisted of naive CD4+ T cells sorted from blood. As for subset: CD45RA+ positively selected. This clonotype was sampled from a woman aged 25 to 39 in good health. The chain employs TRBV10-3 and TRBJ2-7; D may be TRBD2 (6 bases). CDR3 protein: CAISESVAESSYEQYF. CDR3 DNA: TGTGCCATCAGTGAGTCGGTAGCGGAGAGCTCCTACGAGCAGTACTTC.